This T cell receptor (beta chain) was identified in a study of blood T cell repertoires in COVID-19. Study overall: Samples representing acute and convalescent COVID-19 were sourced from the United States, Italy and Spain. Sources were T cells, B-cell-depleted T cells, or PBMCs; the material itself was cDNA or gDNA.

Each participant's cohort was designated according to participant-reported clinical history. Germline V gene lookup returns CDR1 LGHDT and CDR2 YNNKEL (reference sequence). Losses at the gene ends were 2 bases for V and 5 bases for J; bases not matched to a gene: 9. CDR3 size: 17 residues. This clone showed up just a few times. Per the authors' pipeline: From reference gene primer amplification, estimates of nucleated cell counts were derived. Produced via immunoSEQ multiplex PCR; TCRdb's table is partial and in-frame only. D and trimming were read from the DNA, whereas the V and J calls and clone size are those reported in that table. The data hold 250,000 to 300,000 clones, with approximately 90% observed a single time.

The sequence was collected from a woman in her forties with acute COVID-19. Sequencing used PBMCs or T cells enriched from blood (not recorded which). The genes are TRBV3-1 (or the pseudogene TRBV3-2) and TRBJ2-3, with 11 nucleotides matching TRBD2. The CDR3 bases are TGTGCCAGCAGCCAACAACTAGCGGGGGCGGGGGGAGATACGCAGTATTTT. Encoded protein: CASSQQLAGAGGDTQYF.